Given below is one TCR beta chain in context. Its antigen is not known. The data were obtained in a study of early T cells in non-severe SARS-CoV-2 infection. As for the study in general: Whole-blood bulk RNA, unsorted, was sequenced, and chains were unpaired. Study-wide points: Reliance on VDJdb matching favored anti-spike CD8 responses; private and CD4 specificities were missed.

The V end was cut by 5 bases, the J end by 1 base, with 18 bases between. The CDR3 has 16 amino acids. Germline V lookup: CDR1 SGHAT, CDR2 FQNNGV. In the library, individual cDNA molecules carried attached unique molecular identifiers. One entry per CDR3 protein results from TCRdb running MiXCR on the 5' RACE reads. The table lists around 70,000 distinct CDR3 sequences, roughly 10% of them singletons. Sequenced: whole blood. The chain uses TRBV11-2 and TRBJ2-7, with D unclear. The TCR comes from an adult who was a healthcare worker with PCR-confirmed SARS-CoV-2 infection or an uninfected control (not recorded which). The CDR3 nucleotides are TGTGCCAGCAGCCTCAGACTGCGCGCAGATTCCTACGAGCAGTACTTC. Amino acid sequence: CASSLRLRADSYEQYF.